Listed below are T cell receptor beta chains from one sample, sequenced in a study of Graves' ophthalmopathy and Graves' hyperthyroidism. TCRdb recomputed calls from the multiplex PCR reads with MiXCR, one row per CDR3 protein. The table includes a few hundred thousand distinct CDR3 sequences, about a sixth detected once. The material sequenced was peripheral blood. The source of these receptors is an adult woman with stable Graves' hyperthyroidism. The CDR3 runs from the conserved cysteine through the conserved F or W. Each record gives: V gene, J gene, D gene, clone size, CDR3 protein, CDR3 DNA. The D gene is left open where the match is weak. Only some rows state a clone size, as once, few, many or a class for expanded clones.

v_gene: TRBV7-9
j_gene: TRBJ2-5
d_gene: -
abundance: few
CDR3aa: CASSDSTGSAVEYF
CDR3nt: TGTGCCAGCAGCGATTCGACCGGGAGCGCAGTAGAGTACTTC

v_gene: TRBV12-3/TRBV12-4
j_gene: TRBJ2-2
d_gene: TRBD2
abundance: many
CDR3aa: CASSFTGLGAGELFF
CDR3nt: TGTGCCAGCAGTTTTACCGGACTAGGGGCCGGGGAGCTGTTTTTT

v_gene: TRBV2
j_gene: TRBJ2-5
d_gene: -
abundance: many
CDR3aa: CASSDGSPRETQYF
CDR3nt: TGTGCCAGCAGTGATGGGAGCCCTAGGGAGACCCAGTACTTC

v_gene: TRBV12-5
j_gene: TRBJ2-5
d_gene: TRBD1
abundance: many
CDR3aa: CASGISGWTGEETQYF
CDR3nt: TGTGCTAGTGGTATTAGTGGTTGGACAGGGGAGGAGACCCAGTACTTC

v_gene: TRBV5-8
j_gene: TRBJ1-1
d_gene: -
abundance: -
CDR3aa: CASSLAGTENTEAFF
CDR3nt: TGTGCCAGCAGCTTGGCCGGCACCGAAAACACTGAAGCTTTCTTT

v_gene: TRBV6-5
j_gene: TRBJ2-5
d_gene: TRBD2
abundance: many
CDR3aa: CASSFGLGRVAGIETQYF
CDR3nt: TGTGCCAGCAGTTTCGGTCTTGGGAGGGTAGCGGGGATAGAGACCCAGTACTTC

v_gene: TRBV28
j_gene: TRBJ2-5
d_gene: -
abundance: many
CDR3aa: CASSSAWKTQYF
CDR3nt: TGTGCCAGCAGCTCCGCGTGGAAGACCCAGTACTTC

v_gene: TRBV20-1
j_gene: TRBJ2-7
d_gene: -
abundance: many
CDR3aa: CSAKETQIGSYEQYF
CDR3nt: TGCAGTGCTAAGGAAACCCAAATTGGTTCCTACGAGCAGTACTTC

v_gene: TRBV12-3/TRBV12-4
j_gene: TRBJ1-1
d_gene: -
abundance: many
CDR3aa: CASRSQGNTEAFF
CDR3nt: TGTGCCAGCAGATCACAGGGGAACACTGAAGCTTTCTTT

v_gene: TRBV28
j_gene: TRBJ1-1
d_gene: TRBD1
abundance: many
CDR3aa: CASTQAGGGGTEAFF
CDR3nt: TGTGCCAGCACCCAAGCAGGGGGTGGGGGCACTGAAGCTTTCTTT

v_gene: TRBV12-3/TRBV12-4
j_gene: TRBJ1-1
d_gene: -
abundance: many
CDR3aa: CASSTGEEAFF
CDR3nt: TGTGCCAGCAGTACGGGAGAGGAAGCTTTCTTT

v_gene: TRBV6-5
j_gene: TRBJ2-5
d_gene: -
abundance: many
CDR3aa: CASSYGQQETQYF
CDR3nt: TGTGCCAGCAGTTACGGTCAACAAGAGACCCAGTACTTC

v_gene: TRBV6-2/TRBV6-3
j_gene: TRBJ1-5
d_gene: -
abundance: many
CDR3aa: CASSTTRGSNQPQHF
CDR3nt: TGTGCCAGCAGCACGACGAGGGGGAGCAATCAGCCCCAGCATTTT

v_gene: TRBV12-3/TRBV12-4
j_gene: TRBJ1-2
d_gene: TRBD1
abundance: many
CDR3aa: CASTFGTGNGYTF
CDR3nt: TGTGCCAGCACCTTCGGGACAGGGAATGGCTACACCTTC

v_gene: TRBV5-1
j_gene: TRBJ1-5
d_gene: -
abundance: -
CDR3aa: CASSLGGEQPQHF
CDR3nt: TGCGCCAGCAGCTTGGGTGGGGAACAGCCCCAGCATTTT

v_gene: TRBV29-1
j_gene: TRBJ2-7
d_gene: -
abundance: many
CDR3aa: CSVEPEGRMSGGEQYF
CDR3nt: TGCAGCGTCGAACCCGAGGGAAGGATGAGCGGCGGCGAGCAGTACTTC

v_gene: TRBV5-6
j_gene: TRBJ1-4
d_gene: -
abundance: once
CDR3aa: CASSLINQGEEKLFF
CDR3nt: TGTGCCAGCAGCTTGATAAATCAGGGAGAGGAAAAACTGTTTTTT

v_gene: TRBV6-2/TRBV6-3
j_gene: TRBJ2-6
d_gene: -
abundance: many
CDR3aa: CASRPVASGANVLTF
CDR3nt: TGTGCCAGCAGACCTGTAGCCTCTGGGGCCAACGTCCTGACTTTC